Shown below are 16 T cell receptor beta chains from a single sample sequenced in a study of T cell responses to AZD1222 COVID-19 vaccine. The repertoire was sequenced with immunoSEQ multiplex PCR; TCRdb's copy has only in-frame clones and lacks some. The sample lists 110,000 or so clones; roughly nine tenths were seen once. Sequenced material: peripheral blood, taken on day 0 of AZD1222 vaccination. The receptor source for this set is an adult in good health.

Written as DNA, the CDR3 is TGTGCCAGCAGCCAAAGGGCGGGGGGGCAGGATTTTAACACTGAAGCTTTCTTT. This sequence encodes CASSQRAGGQDFNTEAFF. The V call is TRBV4-2, the J call TRBJ1-1; maybe TRBD1 (6 bases). Looked up from germline, CDR1 is LGHNA and CDR2 is YNFKEQ. This CDR3 spans 18 amino acids. Deletions cut 2 bases from V and 2 bases from J, with 21 bases between.

The gene calls are TRBV18 and TRBJ1-2; D unresolved. Looked up from germline, CDR1 is KGHSH and CDR2 is LQKENI. CDR3 length equals 15 residues. Trimming stripped 3 bases from V and 4 bases from J, with 15 bases between. The CDR3 coding sequence is TGTGCCAGCTCACCCTCGGGGAGCCCAACCTATGGCTACACCTTC. Translation: CASSPSGSPTYGYTF. The variable domain in full, with the rest retrieved from reference TRBV18 and TRBJ1-2, is NAGVMQNPRHLVRRRGQEARLRCSPMKGHSHVYWYRQLPEEGLKFMVYLQKENIIDESGMPKERFSAEFPKEGPSILRIQQVVRGDSAAYFCASSPSGSPTYGYTFGSGTRLTVV.

The chain combines TRBV19 with TRBJ1-2, with D tentatively TRBD1 (5 bases). Trimming took off 5 bases at V and 5 bases at J, with 15 bases between the two ends. The CDR3 has 14 amino acids. CDR1 and CDR2 (germline): LNHDA, SQIVND (reference sequence). The CDR3 DNA sequence: TGTGCCAGTAGTCCTCAGGGCGGCCGATATGGCTACACCTTC. Protein product: CASSPQGGRYGYTF.

This chain links TRBV19 with TRBJ1-2; D ambiguous. Germline lookup yields CDR1 LNHDA and CDR2 SQIVND (reference sequence). V lost 3 bases to trimming and J lost 0 bases, with 8 bases between them. The CDR3 has 14 residues. CDR3 DNA: TGTGCCAGTAGTATTACCCAAGCTAACTATGGCTACACCTTC. It yields the protein CASSITQANYGYTF.

The rearrangement uses TRBV3-1 (or the pseudogene TRBV3-2) and TRBJ1-2; D gene ambiguous. Trimming took 0 bases from V and 3 from J, leaving 8 bases between them. Germline CDR1 is LGHDT and CDR2 is YNNKEL (reference sequence). CDR3 length equals 14 residues. The CDR3 protein is CASSQEGRDYGYTF. The CDR3, as DNA: TGTGCCAGCAGCCAAGAAGGCCGCGACTATGGCTACACCTTC.

J is TRBJ1-3 and V is TRBV27, with D perhaps TRBD1 (6 bases). Germline loops: CDR1 MNHEY, CDR2 SMNVEV (reference sequence). The CDR3 loop spans 14 amino acids. The germline V and J ends were trimmed by 6 bases and 2 bases, with 11 bases remaining between them. The CDR3 sequence: CASRLQGAGNTIYF. The CDR3 DNA sequence: TGTGCCAGCAGACTACAGGGTGCTGGAAACACCATATATTTT.

The chain is built from TRBV2 and TRBJ1-2, with D unresolved. CDR1 is SNHLY and CDR2 is FYNNEI in the germline V gene. Trimming cost V 7 bases and J 8 bases, with 11 bases left between them. The CDR3 is 11 residues long. The CDR3 loop is CASTPVRGYTF. As DNA, the CDR3 is TGTGCCAGCACCCCCGTGCGGGGCTACACCTTC.

The chain carries TRBV18 and TRBJ2-2; the D gene is possibly TRBD2 (6 bases). The V gene's germline CDR1 is KGHSH and CDR2 LQKENI. The CDR3 length is 15 residues. Trimming removed 3 bases from V and 4 bases from J, with 12 bases in between. The CDR3: CASSPPGLSTGELFF. The CDR3 region has the DNA TGTGCCAGCTCACCCCCGGGACTCTCCACCGGGGAGCTGTTTTTT.

The chain employs TRBV4-3 and TRBJ1-6; possible D gene TRBD1, 6 bases. The CDR3 spans 20 residues. Germline V gene lookup returns CDR1 LGHNA and CDR2 YSLEER. V lost 0 bases and J lost 1, with 19 bases in between. The CDR3 is CASSQEILGSGASYNSPLHF. CDR3 sequence (DNA): TGCGCCAGCAGCCAAGAAATCTTGGGTTCAGGGGCATCCTATAATTCACCCCTCCACTTT.

The chain combines TRBV5-4 with TRBJ2-5; possibly TRBD2 for D (6 bases). Trimming stripped 4 bases from V and 5 bases from J, with 21 bases between. The germline gives CDR1 SGHNT, CDR2 YYREEE (reference sequence). CDR3 length equals 16 residues. The CDR3 is CASSRGGEIGSETQYF. The CDR3, as DNA: TGTGCCAGCAGCCGCGGAGGGGAGATAGGCAGTGAGACCCAGTACTTC.

In its sample, this clone was seen once. This CDR3 reads CASSKRGDGYEQYF. The CDR3 DNA reads as TGTGCCAGCAGCAAAAGGGGGGACGGCTACGAGCAGTACTTC. V is TRBV21-1 and J is TRBJ2-7. TRBV21-1 is noted as a pseudogene. The CDR3 has 14 amino acids.

This rearrangement joins TRBV7-9 to TRBJ1-5, with D unresolved. Germline lookup yields CDR1 SEHNR and CDR2 FQNEAQ (reference sequence). The CDR3 runs 13 residues. V dropped 7 bases and J dropped 3 bases, with 10 bases sitting between them. The CDR3: CASTSSPNQPQHF. The CDR3 DNA sequence: TGTGCCAGCACCTCTTCCCCCAATCAGCCCCAGCATTTT.

This chain joins TRBV5-8 and TRBJ1-3; no definite D call. The germline gives CDR1 SGHTS, CDR2 YDEGEE. This CDR3 comprises 15 residues. Trimming cost V 4 bases and J 0 bases, with 11 bases left between them. The CDR3 protein is CASSPYGHSGNTIYF. The CDR3 DNA is TGTGCCAGCAGCCCCTACGGCCACTCTGGAAACACCATATATTTT.

The chain links TRBV11-1 to TRBJ2-3, with D uncertain. Germline loops: CDR1 SGHAT, CDR2 FQDESV (reference sequence). The CDR3 runs 14 residues. V lost 5 bases, J lost 3 bases, and 12 bases lay in between. CDR3 DNA: TGTGCCAGCAGCGCAGAAGGAGCAACAGATACGCAGTATTTT. Its protein product is CASSAEGATDTQYF.

V and J are TRBV30 and TRBJ1-5, with 7 bases matching TRBD1. Germline lookup yields CDR1 GTSNPN and CDR2 SVGIG (reference sequence). The CDR3 is made up of 13 amino acids. V shed 5 bases, J shed 3 bases, and the junction held 4 bases outside the gene matches. The CDR3, as DNA: TGTGCCTGGGCCAGGGGGACCAATCAGCCCCAGCATTTT. Translated: CAWARGTNQPQHF.

The chain carries TRBV9 and TRBJ1-1; D unresolved. Deletions cut 4 bases from V and 0 bases from J, with 10 bases between. Germline lookup yields CDR1 SGDLS and CDR2 YYNGEE. CDR3 length: 14 amino acids. CDR3 in amino acids: CASSPEFLNTEAFF. CDR3 DNA sequence: TGTGCCAGCAGCCCCGAGTTCCTGAACACTGAAGCTTTCTTT.